This T cell receptor beta chain stems from a study of shared clonotypes between healthy human individuals (TCRdb year 2020). For the wider study: A few men and a couple of women, aged 18 to 49 years, made up the cohort. For each donor, three plates each were used for CD4 naive and CD4 memory, two plates were used for CD8 naive, and one plate was used for CD8 memory. To estimate repertoire size and how much clonotype sharing occurs between individuals, the study deeply sequenced the blood TCR repertoires of five healthy adults. Different laboratories and diverse techniques were used to prepare libraries and sequence TCR repertoires, to increase sequencing depth and limit assay-specific biases. Each donor's leukapheresis produced roughly between roughly 0.85 and 9.5 billion PBMCs. Study-wide findings and limitations: Sampling was restricted to blood, and TCR repertoires in tissues likely differ from the TCR repertoires found in blood. Roughly 5% of naive CD4, 3.5% of naive CD8, roughly 2.4% of memory CD4, and approximately 0.4% of memory CD8 clonotypes were shared across several donors. Naive subsets generally had larger estimated clonotype richness than memory subsets did. Pairwise subsampling led to the expectation that sequencing depth would affect the degree of clonotype sharing among donors. The small number of donors limited the genetic and exposure-history diversity represented. Even with the large sequencing depth, rarefaction of the sorted-subset datasets indicated that sequencing was incomplete. Higher generation probabilities were observed for clonotypes shared by all four sorted-subset donors than for non-shared clonotypes.

A note on this clone: Its antigen is currently not known. The record has no base qualities; no much larger clone is one base away.

Using the deep immunoSEQ assay, TCR CDR3 regions were amplified from genomic DNA by multiplex PCR. Genomic DNA extracted from each cell subset was distributed evenly over all wells of several immunoSEQ 96-well plates, and each plate served as one replicate. For sorted subsets, around 200 ng genomic DNA, equal to about 30,000 T cell genomes, was loaded into each replicate PCR. The purified libraries were quantified using a Qubit 3.0 fluorometer, sized with a Bioanalyzer 2100, and then quantified again using the KAPA Library Quantification kit. Every immunoSEQ 96-well plate was sequenced on a separate single-read 150-cycle Illumina NextSeq 550 flow cell. Processing in the source paper ran as follows. Because only junctional sequences without quality scores were contained in the immunoSEQ output, filtering matching that applied to full-length reads could not be performed. Sequences were annotated with PyIR, a Python wrapper for IgBLAST v1.9, using IMGT germline references to assign V/J genes and CDR3. Reads with weak V/J assignments (E-value above 1e-6), missing CDR3, stop codons, out-of-frame junctions, or ambiguous translated residues were removed. V3J clonotypes were defined as sequences sharing an identical inferred V gene, J gene, and CDR3 amino acid sequence. To compute the percentage overlap between repertoires, the number of shared unique clonotypes was divided by the size of the smaller repertoire. RTK rarefaction, the Chao1 estimator, and Recon v2.1 estimates of unobserved clonotypes were used to assess repertoire richness. Generation probabilities for all TCRbeta clonotypes obtained by the gDNA method from a few donors were computed using OLGA. TCRdb re-hosts the immuneACCESS table, in-frame sequences only. Its copies lack some clones; in the studies checked, an unresolved V gene accounts for under half of them, and the cause for the rest is not known. D and trimming were read from the DNA, whereas the V and J calls and clone size are those reported in that table. The sample profile shows under 850,000 clones; approximately 72% of them were found once. In total, the top ten clones hold about 1.7% of the sample.

The donors were healthy, HIV-negative adults who had no recently reported acute infections or vaccinations. All donors were Caucasian adults living in Nashville, Tennessee, USA. CD4+ T cells were enriched through magnetic negative selection, after which naive cells were positively selected on CD45RA and the remaining negative fraction served as the memory subset. Blood was collected by leukapheresis, and PBMCs were isolated by Ficoll-Histopaque density gradient centrifugation and then cryopreserved in liquid nitrogen vapor phase. Analytical flow cytometry was used to check the purity and quantity of every magnetically sorted T cell population. Genomic DNA was isolated from each sorted fraction and quantified by UV absorbance on a Nanodrop 2000c. V is cut back by 4 bases and J by 4 bases, with 8 bases in the junction unmatched. Reading from cysteine to phenylalanine, the CDR3 counts 15 amino acids. Only the CDR3 portion is preserved as DNA: 45 bases, with reading frame beginning at the first base. The germline V gene gives CDR1 as KGHSH and CDR2 as LQKENI.

The specimen was memory CD4+ T cells sorted from blood. In light of the paper, this sample's cell subset or site label describes: CD45RA-negative fraction. The receptor was isolated from a young woman in good health. The sequence links TRBV18 to TRBJ2-7; TRBD1 aligns with 9 central bases. DNA sequence: TGTGCCAGCTCACTGCAGGGACAGGGCGTTTACGAGCAGTACTTC. This gives the protein CASSLQGQGVYEQYF.